The clone carrying this T cell receptor beta chain occurred a few times. Its antigen is currently unknown. These data originate in a study of naive and memory T cell subsets. Study-wide findings and caveats: Diversity fell and Gini index rose from naive through CM, EM, EMRA. A few larger clonotypes appeared in naive repertoires, especially CD8, possibly memory cells re-expressing CD45RA. TCR abundance followed a power law differing between naive and memory subsets.

After CD4 positive bead selection, the CD4-negative fraction gave CD8 T cells. An equimolar mix of two oligonucleotides served as the beta constant-region primer for TRBC1 and TRBC2. Ligated cDNA was amplified by four rounds of PCR with nested alpha and beta constant-region primers and SP2. A 12-nucleotide UMI and the SP2 primer were added to the cDNA 3' end by oligonucleotide ligation. TCRdb re-called the UMI-ligation and nested PCR reads with MiXCR, one entry per CDR3 protein. The sample lists 98,000 or so distinct CDR3 sequences; over 9% were seen once. The trim removed 2 bases at V and 0 bases at J, leaving 4 bases unmatched. The CDR3 extends over 16 amino acids.

The sample consisted of naive CD4+ T cells from blood. This rearrangement joins TRBV12-3 or TRBV12-4 to TRBJ2-3; 8 bases match TRBD2. The clonotype originates from a human donor in good health. This chain's CDR3 is CASSLRLAGSTDTQYF. As DNA, the CDR3 is TGTGCCAGCAGTTTAAGGCTAGCGGGCAGCACAGATACGCAGTATTTT.